This TCR beta chain was found in a study of shared clonotypes between healthy human individuals. Study conclusions and caveats: The genetic and exposure-history diversity represented was limited by few donors. Sorted-subset samples were not fully sequenced, rarefaction indicated.

Details on this clone: The antigen is undetermined.

It was CD45RO-negative cells, positively selected for CCR7, that made up naive CD8 cells, with terminally differentiated effector memory CD45RA+ cells excluded. Researchers divided each subset's genomic DNA evenly across several immunoSEQ plates. On sorted subsets, replicate PCRs used approximately 200 ng DNA, or around 30,000 T cell genomes. The assay was immunoSEQ multiplex PCR, and TCRdb's table has in-frame clones only and misses some. The data contain 2 million to 2.5 million clones, 90% to 95% of them singletons. Sequences were obtained from naive CD8+ T cells from PBMCs. This TCR was recovered from a man between 18 and 29 years old in good health. Some clones in this sample may be carry-over from other donors' samples.

Written as DNA, the CDR3 is TGTGCCAGCAGCCCAGGGACTACCCAGACAGATACGCAGTATTTT. Translating gives CASSPGTTQTDTQYF. The chain recombines TRBV7-6 with TRBJ2-3; 7 bases agree with TRBD2. J gave up 3 bases and V 5 bases, and 8 bases lay outside the gene matches. CDR3 length: 15 amino acids. Germline values: CDR1 SGHVS, CDR2 FNYEAQ.